This note documents a single TCR beta chain sequence. Its antigen remains unknown. This specimen comes from a study of blood T cells in healthy people across ages. Regarding the study as a whole: Naive CD4+ cell counts and diversity both ran higher in long-lived than in aged donors. Donor CMV infection status was unknown, possibly confounding age-related changes in expanded clonotypes.

For the second PCR, which ran for about 6 to 12 cycles, a sample-barcoded 5' primer and a J-beta primer mix were used. TCRdb independently ran MiXCR on the 5' RACE reads; one entry per CDR3 protein. The sample lists some 860,000 distinct CDR3 sequences, 56% occurring once. The CDR3 length is 14 residues. In germline, CDR1 is SGHTA, CDR2 FQGTGA. With each sample, at least 5 micrograms of total RNA were extracted. This clonotype was obtained from a man in his forties in good health. Sample: blood. The chain couples TRBV7-3 to TRBJ2-1; D may be TRBD2 (5 bases). The end of the DNA fits TRBJ2-7 better, so the J call may be wrong. CDR3 protein: CASSNGIPGNEQYF. The DNA for the CDR3 is TGTGCCAGCAGCAACGGGATTCCCGGCAATGAGCAGTACTTC.